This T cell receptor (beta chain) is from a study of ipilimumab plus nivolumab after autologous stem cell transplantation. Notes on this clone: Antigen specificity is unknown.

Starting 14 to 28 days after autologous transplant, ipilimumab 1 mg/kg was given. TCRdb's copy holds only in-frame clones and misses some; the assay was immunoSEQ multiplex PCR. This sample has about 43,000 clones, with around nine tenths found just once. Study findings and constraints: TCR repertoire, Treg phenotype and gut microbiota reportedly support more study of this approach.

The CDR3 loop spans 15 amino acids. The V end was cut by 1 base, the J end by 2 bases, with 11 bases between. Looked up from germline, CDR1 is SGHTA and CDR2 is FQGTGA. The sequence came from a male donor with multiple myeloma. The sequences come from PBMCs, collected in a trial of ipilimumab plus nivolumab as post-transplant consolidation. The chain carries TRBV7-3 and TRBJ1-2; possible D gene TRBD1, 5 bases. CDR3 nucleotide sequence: TGTGCCAGCAGCTTAAGGGGGGGACCCAACTATGGCTACACCTTC. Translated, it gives CASSLRGGPNYGYTF. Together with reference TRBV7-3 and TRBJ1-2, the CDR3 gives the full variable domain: GAGVSQTPSNKVTEKGKYVELRCDPISGHTALYWYRQSLGQGPEFLIYFQGTGAADDSGLPNDRFFAVRPEGSVSTLKIQRTERGDSAVYLCASSLRGGPNYGYTFGSGTRLTVV.